This is a list of T cell receptor beta chains from one sample in a study of CD4 T cells in relation to SARS-CoV-2 and coronaviruses. No antigen has been assigned to these receptors. The data were produced by immunoSEQ multiplex PCR, yet TCRdb's version contains in-frame clones alone and is incomplete. Counted here are about 24,000 clones, roughly 70% occurring once; the ten biggest clones make up roughly 18%. Sequencing was carried out using CD4+ T cells from PBMCs, cultured in vitro. The receptors come from a human donor in good health. CDR3s include the opening cysteine and the closing phenylalanine or tryptophan. The D gene is left open where the match is weak. Size is omitted from some rows. Given values are once, few, many or a class for expanded clones.

d_gene: TRBD1; j_gene: TRBJ1-5; v_gene: TRBV2; abundance: few; CDR3aa: CASSEGQGGQPQHF; CDR3nt: TGTGCCAGCAGTGAAGGACAGGGGGGTCAGCCCCAGCATTTT
d_gene: -; j_gene: TRBJ2-6; v_gene: TRBV2; abundance: -; CDR3aa: CASSPRGFSGANVLTF; CDR3nt: TGTGCCAGCAGCCCCAGAGGGTTTAGTGGGGCCAACGTCCTGACTTTC
d_gene: -; j_gene: TRBJ2-5; v_gene: TRBV24-1; abundance: -; CDR3aa: CATSDWGDSRWETQYF; CDR3nt: TGTGCCACCAGTGATTGGGGGGACAGTCGGTGGGAGACCCAGTACTTC
d_gene: -; j_gene: TRBJ1-3; v_gene: TRBV28; abundance: -; CDR3aa: CASSSSGQDSGNTIYF; CDR3nt: TGTGCCAGCAGCTCAAGCGGACAAGACTCTGGAAACACCATATATTTT
d_gene: -; j_gene: TRBJ2-6; v_gene: TRBV5-1; abundance: -; CDR3aa: CASSYSGRAGANVLTF; CDR3nt: TGCGCCAGCAGCTACTCGGGCAGGGCTGGGGCCAACGTCCTGACTTTC
d_gene: -; j_gene: TRBJ2-4; v_gene: TRBV15; abundance: -; CDR3aa: CATSSWGDRGTLAKNIQYF; CDR3nt: TGTGCCACCAGCAGCTGGGGGGACAGAGGGACCTTAGCCAAAAACATTCAGTACTTC
d_gene: -; j_gene: TRBJ1-5; v_gene: TRBV6-1; abundance: -; CDR3aa: CASSDRRRNQPQHF; CDR3nt: TGTGCCAGCAGTGACCGACGGCGGAATCAGCCCCAGCATTTT
d_gene: -; j_gene: TRBJ1-1; v_gene: TRBV19; abundance: -; CDR3aa: CASSIDRVNTEAFF; CDR3nt: TGTGCCAGTAGTATAGATCGAGTAAACACTGAAGCTTTCTTT
d_gene: -; j_gene: TRBJ2-3; v_gene: TRBV3-1/TRBV3-2; abundance: -; CDR3aa: CASTRDGTTDTQYF; CDR3nt: TGTGCCAGCACGCGGGACGGAACCACAGATACGCAGTATTTT
d_gene: -; j_gene: TRBJ1-5; v_gene: TRBV6-5; abundance: -; CDR3aa: CASSSGGFGQPQHF; CDR3nt: TGTGCCAGCAGTTCCGGGGGTTTCGGTCAGCCCCAGCATTTT
d_gene: -; j_gene: TRBJ2-2; v_gene: TRBV5-1; abundance: -; CDR3aa: CASSFPGPTGVAGELFF; CDR3nt: TGCGCCAGCAGCTTTCCCGGGCCCACGGGAGTGGCCGGGGAGCTGTTTTTT
d_gene: -; j_gene: TRBJ1-2; v_gene: TRBV28; abundance: few; CDR3aa: CASSFRPGTGYTF; CDR3nt: TGTGCCAGCAGTTTTCGGCCAGGGACTGGCTACACCTTC
d_gene: -; j_gene: TRBJ2-5; v_gene: TRBV12-3/TRBV12-4; abundance: -; CDR3aa: CASSFSQETQYF; CDR3nt: TGTGCCAGCAGTTTTAGTCAAGAGACCCAGTACTTC
d_gene: TRBD2; j_gene: TRBJ2-2; v_gene: TRBV19; abundance: few; CDR3aa: CASSPLAGTNPAGGELFF; CDR3nt: TGTGCCAGTAGTCCCCTAGCGGGAACAAACCCGGCCGGCGGGGAGCTGTTTTTT
d_gene: -; j_gene: TRBJ1-3; v_gene: TRBV12-3/TRBV12-4; abundance: -; CDR3aa: CASGETGNTIYF; CDR3nt: TGTGCCAGCGGAGAGACTGGAAACACCATATATTTT
d_gene: -; j_gene: TRBJ2-2; v_gene: TRBV4-1; abundance: -; CDR3aa: CASSHADARNTGELFF; CDR3nt: TGCGCCAGCAGCCATGCTGACGCTAGAAACACCGGGGAGCTGTTTTTT
d_gene: TRBD1; j_gene: TRBJ1-1; v_gene: TRBV27; abundance: few; CDR3aa: CASSVDRGATEAFF; CDR3nt: TGTGCCAGCAGTGTTGACAGGGGGGCCACTGAAGCTTTCTTT
d_gene: TRBD2; j_gene: TRBJ2-5; v_gene: TRBV6-6; abundance: -; CDR3aa: CASSHGLAQTGETQYF; CDR3nt: TGTGCCAGCAGTCACGGACTAGCCCAGACGGGGGAGACCCAGTACTTC
d_gene: -; j_gene: TRBJ1-6; v_gene: TRBV11-2; abundance: -; CDR3aa: CASSLRDGQNSPLHF; CDR3nt: TGTGCCAGCAGCTTACGGGACGGCCAGAATTCACCCCTCCACTTT
d_gene: -; j_gene: TRBJ2-7; v_gene: TRBV3-1/TRBV3-2; abundance: -; CDR3aa: CASSQYMSEQYF; CDR3nt: TGTGCCAGCAGCCAATACATGAGCGAGCAGTACTTC
d_gene: -; j_gene: TRBJ1-2; v_gene: TRBV5-1; abundance: -; CDR3aa: CASSARIGTNYGYTF; CDR3nt: TGCGCCAGCAGCGCGCGGATCGGGACTAACTATGGCTACACCTTC
d_gene: -; j_gene: TRBJ1-1; v_gene: TRBV19; abundance: -; CDR3aa: CASSIDRVTLNTEAFF; CDR3nt: TGTGCCAGTAGTATAGATCGGGTCACACTGAACACTGAAGCTTTCTTT
d_gene: TRBD1; j_gene: TRBJ2-7; v_gene: TRBV30; abundance: -; CDR3aa: CAWSNSGQSYEQYF; CDR3nt: TGTGCCTGGAGTAATTCGGGACAGAGCTACGAGCAGTACTTC
d_gene: TRBD1; j_gene: TRBJ1-5; v_gene: TRBV12-3/TRBV12-4; abundance: -; CDR3aa: CASSPGQNQPQHF; CDR3nt: TGTGCCAGCAGCCCGGGACAGAATCAGCCCCAGCATTTT